Detailed here is one T cell receptor (beta chain). It has no known antigen specificity. Per-base qualities were not stored, and no clone one base away is much larger. This specimen belongs to a study of control samples from healthy donors and cancer patients (dated by TCRdb to the early 2020s). Cut back by 7 bases and 4 bases, the V and J ends lie 13 bases apart. In the germline V gene, CDR1 corresponds to MNHEY and CDR2 to SVGAGI. From the cysteine through the phenylalanine, the CDR3 covers 14 amino acids. The sequence is cut down to CDR3 DNA, 42 bases in frame from base 1. Library preparation used the immunoSEQ multiplex PCR assay. TCRdb's version of the immuneACCESS table is confined to in-frame rearrangements and falls short of the full clone set. An unresolved V gene accounts for under half of the shortfall where checked; the remainder is of unknown origin. In all, the sample holds around 140,000 clones, and about nine tenths of those were seen once. Together, the top ten hold over 2% of the sample.

The material sequenced was blood. The clonotype comes from a woman in her forties or fifties in good health. The sequence links TRBV6-5 to TRBJ2-2; the D gene is not confidently resolved. The nucleotides read TGTGCCAGCATCCTTGGGCGCATCACCGGGGAGCTGTTTTTT. Its translation reads: CASILGRITGELFF.